This T cell receptor beta chain was obtained from a study of post-analysis software for immune sequencing data. Unique molecular identifiers tagged the TCR beta cDNA libraries. The yield from around 1 to 10 million T cells was 500,000 or so cDNA molecules in total. Using its own MiXCR run on the PCR reads, TCRdb lists one record per CDR3 protein. The table has 150,000 to 200,000 distinct CDR3 sequences, 30% seen once. General observations from the study: Comparison with controls showed significantly lower normalized Chao1 diversity in multiple sclerosis patients. Roughly five TRBV segments appeared more often in patients than in controls, and TRBV5-6, TRBV5-1 and TRBV20-1 were among these.

To note about this clonotype: The antigen remains unidentified. The germline gene is not matched at one end of the junction; a read error may be the cause.

This CDR3 region has 13 residues. Germline loops: CDR1 SGHRS, CDR2 YFSETQ. Specimen: blood. This clonotype was obtained from a girl aged 5 to 17 with multiple sclerosis. The chain has TRBV5-1 and TRBJ1-5, with D unclear. The CDR3 DNA is TGCGCCAGCAGCTTCTTAAGCAGTCAGCCCCAGCATTTT. Amino acids: CASSFLSSQPQHF.